This entry lists 15 T cell receptor beta chains sequenced from one sample in a study of OX40 agonist ivuxolimab in advanced cancers. The protocol was immunoSEQ multiplex PCR, while the TCRdb copy is restricted to in-frame clones and leaves out a portion. The profile shows approximately 76,000 clones, approximately 85% of them singletons. This material consisted of CD4+ or CD8+ T cells sorted from blood, taken in a trial of the OX40 agonist ivuxolimab. The receptor source for this set is an adult with an advanced solid tumor such as melanoma, head and neck, liver or kidney cancer.

This chain uses TRBV10-3 with TRBJ2-7; D is perhaps TRBD2 (6 bases). Germline V gene data show CDR1 as ENHRY and CDR2 as SYGVKD. The V end was cut by 6 bases, the J end by 4 bases, with 10 bases between. The length of the CDR3 is 12 residues. The chain's CDR3 is CAIREAGYEQYF. The CDR3 nucleotides read TGTGCCATCAGGGAGGCGGGGTACGAGCAGTACTTC.

The chain uses TRBV5-5 and TRBJ1-4; no clear D. V was cut by 4 bases and J by 7 bases, with 14 bases left in between. This CDR3 has 14 amino acids. Looked up from germline, CDR1 is SGHKS and CDR2 is YYEKEE (reference sequence). CDR3 nucleotides: TGTGCCAGCAGCGGGAGCCCCTACCCTGAAAAACTGTTTTTT. It translates to CASSGSPYPEKLFF.

The rearrangement uses TRBV5-6 and TRBJ1-4; 8 bases map to TRBD1. The junction had 5 bases not matched to a gene; V was cut back by 0 bases and J by 7 bases. The CDR3 spans 15 residues. The V gene's germline CDR1 is SGHDT and CDR2 YYEEEE. CDR3 in amino acids: CASSLGQGASEKLFF. The CDR3 DNA reads TGTGCCAGCAGCTTGGGTCAGGGGGCGAGTGAAAAACTGTTTTTT.

V usage is TRBV5-1 and J usage is TRBJ2-2; 8 bases match TRBD2. The ends lost 4 bases at V and 0 bases at J; junction bases unmatched: 2. Looked up from germline, CDR1 is SGHRS and CDR2 is YFSETQ. This CDR3 is built from 15 residues. In nucleotides, the CDR3 is TGCGCCAGCAGCGTGGGACTAGCGAACACCGGGGAGCTGTTTTTT. The encoded protein is CASSVGLANTGELFF.

This rearrangement joins TRBV11-3 to TRBJ2-7, with D perhaps TRBD1 or TRBD2 (6 bases each). The V and J ends lost 3 bases and 0 bases respectively, with 24 bases between them. CDR1 is SGHNT, CDR2 YENEEA, per germline. The CDR3 is 19 amino acids. This CDR3 reads CASSFWEATGGLFSYEQYF. The DNA for the CDR3 is TGTGCCAGCAGCTTTTGGGAGGCCACCGGGGGCCTGTTCTCCTACGAGCAGTACTTC. The complete variable domain, with remaining parts taken from reference TRBV11-3 and TRBJ2-7, reads EAGVVQSPRYKIIEKKQPVAFWCNPISGHNTLYWYLQNLGQGPELLIRYENEEAVDDSQLPKDRFSAERLKGVDSTLKIQPAELGDSAVYLCASSFWEATGGLFSYEQYFGPGTRLTVT.

The genes are TRBV11-2 and TRBJ2-4, with D perhaps assigned TRBD1 or TRBD2 (6 bases each). Germline values: CDR1 SGHAT, CDR2 FQNNGV. Trimming removed 1 base at V and 3 bases at J, with 13 bases between. The CDR3 runs to 16 residues. CDR3 sequence: CASSLGVGGSKNIQYF. CDR3 in DNA: TGTGCCAGCAGCTTAGGTGTCGGGGGCAGCAAAAACATTCAGTACTTC.

The V and J genes are TRBV7-9 and TRBJ1-1; D unclear. The CDR3 extends over 13 amino acids. V lost 3 bases to trimming and J lost 4 bases, with 9 bases between them. Germline V gene sequence: CDR1 SEHNR, CDR2 FQNEAQ (reference sequence). CDR3 protein: CASSFDRSTEAFF. The CDR3 DNA reads as TGTGCCAGCAGCTTTGACCGAAGCACTGAAGCTTTCTTT.

The gene calls are TRBV5-6 and TRBJ2-5, with D uncertain. Gene TRBJ2-7 matches the end of the DNA better, so the J call may be wrong. Germline CDR1 and CDR2: SGHDT and YYEEEE. The CDR3 sequence is 12 residues long. CDR3: CASSGWSYEQYF. CDR3 in DNA: TGTGCCAGCAGCGGGTGGAGCTACGAGCAGTACTTC.

The chain recombines TRBV5-1 with TRBJ1-1, with D perhaps TRBD1 (6 bases). V was cut by 1 base and J by 7 bases, with 14 bases left in between. The CDR3 spans 14 residues. The germline gives CDR1 SGHRS, CDR2 YFSETQ. The CDR3 bases are TGCGCCAGCAGCTTGCCAGGGGAATTGGGTGAAGCTTTCTTT. Translated, it gives CASSLPGELGEAFF.

The V and J genes are TRBV19 and TRBJ2-7; D is perhaps TRBD2 (5 bases). Trimming pared 3 bases from V and 7 bases from J, leaving 16 bases between. Germline assignment: CDR1 LNHDA and CDR2 SQIVND (reference sequence). The CDR3 is 14 residues long. The CDR3 sequence: CASSIRGPEREQYF. The CDR3 coding sequence is TGTGCCAGTAGTATCCGAGGGCCCGAGCGGGAGCAGTACTTC.

The chain carries TRBV6-4 and TRBJ1-6, with 11 positions matching TRBD1. This CDR3 contains 15 residues. CDR1 is MRHNA and CDR2 is SNTAGT in the germline V gene. V shed 6 bases, J shed 7 bases, and the junction held 5 bases outside the gene matches. The CDR3 reads CASSPRTGGNSPLHF. The CDR3 DNA is TGTGCCAGCAGCCCTCGGACAGGGGGCAATTCACCCCTCCACTTT.

The chain combines TRBV7-2 with TRBJ2-7; 10 nucleotides align to TRBD2. The CDR3 has 14 amino acids. Germline CDR1 reads SGHTA; CDR2 reads FQGNSA. Trimming removed 5 bases from V and 0 bases from J; junction bases left unmatched: 1. CDR3 sequence (DNA): TGTGCCAGCAGCAGGACTAGCGGCTCCTACGAGCAGTACTTC. This codes for CASSRTSGSYEQYF.

J is TRBJ2-7 and V is TRBV2; 8 bases agree with TRBD2. The CDR3 is made up of 15 amino acids. The trim removed 7 bases at V and 0 bases at J, leaving 8 bases unmatched. Germline CDR1 and CDR2: SNHLY and FYNNEI. CDR3 DNA: TGTGCCAGCAACAGACTAGCGATCAGCTCCTACGAGCAGTACTTC. Amino acid sequence: CASNRLAISSYEQYF.

The chain couples TRBV18 to TRBJ2-3, with TRBD2 matching 12 bases. The CDR3 runs to 17 residues. V dropped 6 bases and J dropped 2; count of bases not matched to a gene: 9. Looked up from germline, CDR1 is KGHSH and CDR2 is LQKENI. CDR3 sequence (DNA): TGTGCCAGCTCCTCCGGACTAGCGGGGACCTACACAGATACGCAGTATTTT. Translating gives CASSSGLAGTYTDTQYF.

The chain employs TRBV18 and TRBJ2-7, with D tentatively TRBD1 (6 bases). This CDR3 spans 14 amino acids. Germline loops: CDR1 KGHSH, CDR2 LQKENI. V was trimmed by 4 bases and J by 2 bases, leaving 12 bases between them. CDR3 protein: CASSQQGFPYEQYF. CDR3 in DNA: TGTGCCAGCTCACAACAGGGTTTCCCCTACGAGCAGTACTTC. Filled out from reference TRBV18 and TRBJ2-7, the complete variable domain reads NAGVMQNPRHLVRRRGQEARLRCSPMKGHSHVYWYRQLPEEGLKFMVYLQKENIIDESGMPKERFSAEFPKEGPSILRIQQVVRGDSAAYFCASSQQGFPYEQYFGPGTRLTVT.